The T cell receptor (beta chain) under discussion was sequenced for a study of long-term antiretroviral therapy in people with HIV. CDR1 and CDR2 (germline): SGHRS, YFSETQ. With 1 base removed from V and 0 bases from J, the gap between germline ends came to 14 bases. This CDR3 spans 16 amino acids. Researchers ran immunoSEQ v3.0 at survey level. Data came from immunoSEQ multiplex PCR; TCRdb stores just in-frame clones and leaves some out. Altogether 25,000 to 35,000 clones are present, just under 80% being singletons, with the ten largest covering 7.5% to 10%. The source of this sequence is a man younger than 35 with HIV. The chain combines TRBV5-1 with TRBJ2-7; no reliable D call. The specimen was unsorted PBMCs, collected 1.5 years before starting antiretroviral therapy. The CDR3: CASSLLPDLLSYEQYF. CDR3 bases: TGCGCCAGCAGCTTGCTTCCGGATCTCCTCTCCTACGAGCAGTACTTC.